Included here is one T cell receptor beta chain sequence, with context. Its antigen specificity is not known. No base quality information exists; no much larger clone differs at one position. Per the publication, the treatment or condition label means: randomized to nivolumab then ipilimumab (arm A) or the reverse (arm B). None of the patients in the trial had previously been given DNA-damaging chemotherapy. Samples came from patients with melanoma in CheckMate 064, a randomized, open-label phase II trial of sequential checkpoint blockade. Genomic DNA from formalin-fixed paraffin-embedded (FFPE) tissue samples served as the input for tumor TCR sequencing. The CDR3 holds 12 amino acids from the cysteine to the phenylalanine. Only the CDR3 part of the read is kept: 36 bases, read in frame from the first base. Germline trimming: 6 bases from V, 8 bases from J; junction bases outside gene matches: 6. CDR1 LGHNT and CDR2 FRNRAP are derived from the germline V gene.

The immunoSEQ Assay was used to immunosequence TCRbeta CDR3 regions from genomic DNA. Before high-throughput sequencing, genomic DNA was amplified using bias-controlled multiplex PCR. In the authors' own workflow: To quantify the absolute abundance of each unique TCRbeta CDR3 region, the sequences were collapsed and filtered. Clonality, defined as 1 minus Pielou's evenness, was calculated using productive rearrangements only. Tumor T-cell fraction was computed by normalizing TCRbeta template counts to usable DNA, estimated from several housekeeping genes. A previously published method was used to identify clones with significantly greater frequencies in on-treatment samples than in baseline samples. What TCRdb holds here is the immuneACCESS table cut down to in-frame rearrangements. Part of the clones is not present; checked against another copy, under half of the missing clones reflect an unresolved V gene, and the others are unexplained. The V and J calls and clone size were taken over from that table, and D and trimming were inferred from the DNA. The sample data list some 2,000 clones, and roughly a sixth of these were observed just once. The top ten clonotypes cover roughly 9.1% of the sample.

These data are taken from a study of sequential checkpoint blockade in melanoma (dated by TCRdb to between 2018 and 2021). Looking at the study overall: In a 1:1 randomization, patients received either first-line nivolumab then ipilimumab (arm A) or ipilimumab then nivolumab (arm B). TCRbeta immunosequencing was performed on DNA from roughly 99 pretreatment melanoma tumor samples. Matched tumor biopsies were taken from over 20 patients before treatment and at week 13, after single-agent nivolumab (arm A) or ipilimumab (arm B). Maintenance nivolumab came after both trial sequences. Roughly 85% of the matched pre- and post-treatment tumor biopsy pairs came from the same lesion. Beyond this particular receptor, the publication reports: Among patients in arm A, the nivolumab-first arm, pretreatment tumor TIL clonality was associated with response (P = .04). Tumor T-cell fraction and clonality correlated with PD-L1 staining and CD8+ T-cell counts but not with mutational load. Patients with increases in tumor T-cell fraction and clonality by week 13 were approximately 30 times more likely to achieve clinical benefit. Validation of the response-prediction model combining TCR metrics and mutation burden is needed in larger, independent patient cohorts. Small sample sizes and reduced statistical power limited the analyses of tumor T-cell fraction within each arm.

The chain is encoded by TRBV12-5 joined to TRBJ2-7; TRBD1 agrees with 8 junctional bases. The sequences come from tumor tissue (inferred from file names), collected from a patient given nivolumab and ipilimumab in sequence. The TCR sequence derives from a human donor with melanoma. The bases are TGTGCTAGTGGCCGAGGACAGGGACAGCAGTACTTC. It specifies CASGRGQGQQYF.